The rows below give T cell receptor beta chains drawn from one sample of a study of shared clonotypes between healthy human individuals. Sequenced by immunoSEQ multiplex PCR; TCRdb stores in-frame clones only, minus some. The sample lists around 2.3 million clones; 95% were seen once. Sequencing was done on a sample of naive CD4+ T cells sorted from blood. Receptor source: a man aged 18 to 30 in good health. Each CDR3 is given with its conserved first and last residue. The D gene is left open where the match is weak. The listing skips clone size in some rows; elsewhere it reads once, few, many or a size class.

J | V | size | D | DNA | CDR3
TRBJ1-6 | TRBV4-1 | - | - | TGCGCCAGCAGCCAAGATCGGTCATCCTTTAATTCACCCCTCCACTTT | CASSQDRSSFNSPLHF
TRBJ2-3 | TRBV4-2 | - | TRBD1 | TGTGCCAGCAGCCCAGGGGGCGGGGTTTACCCAGATACGCAGTATTTT | CASSPGGGVYPDTQYF
TRBJ2-3 | TRBV7-2 | - | TRBD2 | TGTGCCAGCAGCTTAGTCGGCCTAGCGGTCCTCACAGATACGCAGTATTTT | CASSLVGLAVLTDTQYF
TRBJ1-1 | TRBV21-1 | - | - | TGTGCCAGCGATTGGGGGGCCCATCGGAACACTGAAGCTTTCTTT | CASDWGAHRNTEAFF
TRBJ2-5 | TRBV6-9 | - | - | TGTGCCAGCACTCCGAGTCTCACCAAAGAGACCCAGTACTTC | CASTPSLTKETQYF
TRBJ2-7 | TRBV30 | - | - | TGTGCCTGGAGTGTACGACCCCCAGGACGGGGATCCTACGAGCAGTACTTC | CAWSVRPPGRGSYEQYF
TRBJ2-5 | TRBV19 | - | TRBD1 | TGTGCCAGTAGTATGGCACAGGGGGCGGAGACCCAGTACTTC | CASSMAQGAETQYF
TRBJ1-4 | TRBV6-1 | - | - | TGTGCCAGCAGTGCCCAGCCAACTAATGAAAAACTGTTTTTT | CASSAQPTNEKLFF
TRBJ1-2 | TRBV5-1 | - | TRBD1 | TGCGCCAGCAGCCGGGACAGGGGCGGCTACACCTTC | CASSRDRGGYTF
TRBJ1-2 | TRBV18 | few | - | TGTGCCAGCTCACCAGGTCAGCGGGGGAACTATGGCTACACCTTC | CASSPGQRGNYGYTF
TRBJ1-1 | TRBV11-2 | - | - | TGTGCCAGCAGCTTAGATCAGAGGTTTAGGGACACTGAAGCTTTCTTT | CASSLDQRFRDTEAFF
TRBJ1-2 | TRBV6-1 | - | - | TGTGCCAGCAGTGAGAAAAGGGAATTCGGCTACACCTTC | CASSEKREFGYTF
TRBJ1-5 | TRBV30 | - | TRBD1 | TGTGCCTGGAGTGCGACAGGGAACCAGCCCCAGCATTTT | CAWSATGNQPQHF
TRBJ2-1 | TRBV11-2 | - | TRBD2 | TGTGCCAGCAGCTTGGAGGCGGGGGGCCGGGCGAAATACAATGAGCAGTTCTTC | CASSLEAGGRAKYNEQFF
TRBJ2-2 | TRBV14 | - | TRBD1 | TGTGCCAGCAGACCCTCCGGGACAGGGAACACCGGGGAGCTGTTTTTT | CASRPSGTGNTGELFF
TRBJ2-2 | TRBV7-2 | - | TRBD2 | TGTGCCAGCAGCCCCAGACTAGCGGGAAACACCGGGGAGCTGTTTTTT | CASSPRLAGNTGELFF
TRBJ2-6 | TRBV4-1 | - | - | TGCGCCAGCAGCCAAGATCACAGCAGCTCTGGGGCCAACGTCCTGACTTTC | CASSQDHSSSGANVLTF
TRBJ1-2 | TRBV19 | - | TRBD1 | TGTGCCAGTAGTGACCCGGGACAGATCTATGGCTACACCTTC | CASSDPGQIYGYTF
TRBJ2-5 | TRBV5-1 | - | TRBD1 | TGCGCCAGCAGCCGGACAGGGGACATGTACCAAGAGACCCAGTACTTC | CASSRTGDMYQETQYF
TRBJ1-5 | TRBV5-1 | - | - | TGCGCCAGCAGCTTTTCAGGGGACGAGCCCCAGCATTTT | CASSFSGDEPQHF
TRBJ2-7 | TRBV19 | - | TRBD1 | TGTGCATCTAGCCCGGGACAGTCTACCTACGAGCAGTACTTC | CASSPGQSTYEQYF
TRBJ2-2 | TRBV18 | - | TRBD2 | TGTGCCAGCTCACTCATCGTAGCGGGAGACGGGGAGCTGTTTTTT | CASSLIVAGDGELFF
TRBJ1-2 | TRBV10-2 | - | TRBD1 | TGCGCCAGCAGTGAGCAGGGGGGGGCGACTGGCTACACCTTC | CASSEQGGATGYTF